The 3 T cell receptor beta chains below all came from one sample that was sequenced in a study of OX40 agonist ivuxolimab in advanced cancers. Library preparation was by the immunoSEQ multiplex PCR assay. Imported from immuneACCESS, the table was reduced by TCRdb to in-frame sequences with V and J called. These copies leave out some clones; in studies compared against another copy, an unresolved V gene accounts for under half, and the cause of the remainder is not known. Within this sample are about 83,000 clones, with about 90% of them counted one time only. The leading ten clones occupy 8.4% of the sample. Sequenced material: CD4+ or CD8+ T cells sorted from blood, taken in a trial of the OX40 agonist ivuxolimab. The receptors stem from an adult with an advanced solid tumor such as melanoma, head and neck, liver or kidney cancer.

The V call is TRBV19, the J call TRBJ2-2, with a weak D call TRBD1 (6 bases). From germline, CDR1 is LNHDA and CDR2 SQIVND (reference sequence). The CDR3 has 14 amino acids. V lost 3 bases and J lost 3, with 8 bases in between. The chain's CDR3 is CASSISGDTGELFF. The CDR3 DNA sequence: TGTGCCAGTAGTATTTCAGGGGACACCGGGGAGCTGTTTTTT.

The genes are TRBV15 and TRBJ2-3; D perhaps matches TRBD1 (5 bases). The CDR3 length is 14 residues. Looked up from germline, CDR1 is LNHNV and CDR2 is YYDKDF (reference sequence). V was trimmed by 1 base and J by 6 bases, leaving 11 bases between them. CDR3 protein: CATSRAMGPDTQYF. For the CDR3, the DNA is TGTGCCACCAGCAGAGCGATGGGGCCGGATACGCAGTATTTT.

The chain combines TRBV13 with TRBJ1-5; possible D gene TRBD1, 6 bases. The CDR3 has 15 amino acids. The V gene's germline CDR1 is PRHDT and CDR2 FYEKMQ (reference sequence). Trimming removed 5 bases at V and 6 bases at J, with 17 bases between. The CDR3 nucleotides read TGTGCCAGCAGCGCCCGGGGTGGGGGCGGTCAGCCCCAGCATTTT. Amino acids: CASSARGGGGQPQHF.